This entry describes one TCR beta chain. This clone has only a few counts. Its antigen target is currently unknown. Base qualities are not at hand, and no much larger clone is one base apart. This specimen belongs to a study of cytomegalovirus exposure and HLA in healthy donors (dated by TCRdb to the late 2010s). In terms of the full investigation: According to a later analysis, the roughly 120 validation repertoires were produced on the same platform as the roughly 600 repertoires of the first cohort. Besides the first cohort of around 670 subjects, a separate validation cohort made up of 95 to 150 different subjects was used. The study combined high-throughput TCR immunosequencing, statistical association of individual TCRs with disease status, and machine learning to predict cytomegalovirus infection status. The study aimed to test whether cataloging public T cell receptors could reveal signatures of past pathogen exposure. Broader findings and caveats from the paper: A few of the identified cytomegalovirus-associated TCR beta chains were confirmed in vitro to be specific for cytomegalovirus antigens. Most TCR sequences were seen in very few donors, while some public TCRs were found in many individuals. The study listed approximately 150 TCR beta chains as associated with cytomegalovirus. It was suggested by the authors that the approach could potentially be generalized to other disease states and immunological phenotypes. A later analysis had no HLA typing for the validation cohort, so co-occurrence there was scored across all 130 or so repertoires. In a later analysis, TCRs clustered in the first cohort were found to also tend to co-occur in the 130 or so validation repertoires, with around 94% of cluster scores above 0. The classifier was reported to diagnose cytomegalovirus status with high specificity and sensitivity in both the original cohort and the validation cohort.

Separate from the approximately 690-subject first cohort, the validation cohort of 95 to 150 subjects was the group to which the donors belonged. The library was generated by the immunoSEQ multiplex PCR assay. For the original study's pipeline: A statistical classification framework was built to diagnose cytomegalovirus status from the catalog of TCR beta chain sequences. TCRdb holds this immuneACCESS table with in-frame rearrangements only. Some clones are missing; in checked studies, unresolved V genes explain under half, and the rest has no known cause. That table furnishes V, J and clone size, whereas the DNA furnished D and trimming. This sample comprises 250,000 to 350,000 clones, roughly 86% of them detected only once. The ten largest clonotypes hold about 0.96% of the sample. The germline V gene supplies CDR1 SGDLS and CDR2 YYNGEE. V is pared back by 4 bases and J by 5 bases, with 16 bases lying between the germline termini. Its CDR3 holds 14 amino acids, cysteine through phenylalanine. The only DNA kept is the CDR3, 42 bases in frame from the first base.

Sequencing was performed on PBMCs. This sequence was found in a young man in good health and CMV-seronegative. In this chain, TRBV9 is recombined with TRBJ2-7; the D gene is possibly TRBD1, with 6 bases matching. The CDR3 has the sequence CASSTNLQGHEQYF. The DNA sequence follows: TGTGCCAGCAGCACAAACCTACAGGGCCACGAGCAGTACTTC.